This TCR beta chain came from a study of CD8 T cells in Susac syndrome. CD8+ and CD4+ T cells circulating in blood were sequenced for TCR beta. CDR1 is SQVTM and CDR2 is ANQGSEA in the germline V gene. The CDR3 runs 13 residues. V was pared by 6 bases and J by 0 bases, with 11 bases between. Random hexamers were used to reverse transcribe about 0.5 to 1 ug of RNA. Coverage of TCR beta CDR3 amplification by immunoSEQ multiplex PCR extended to 54 Vbeta and 13 Jbeta. TCRdb passed the immunoSEQ multiplex PCR reads through MiXCR, listing each CDR3 protein once. The sample lists about 190,000 distinct CDR3 sequences, over 75% occurring once.

The chain links TRBV29-1 to TRBJ1-1; D possibly corresponds to TRBD1 (5 bases). This sequence was found in a human donor with Susac syndrome. The sample taken for sequencing was CD4+ T cells from PBMCs. The CDR3 DNA sequence: TGCAGCGTGATGGGACGGATGAACACTGAAGCTTTCTTT. This gives the protein CSVMGRMNTEAFF.